The entry below describes one T cell receptor (beta chain). TCRdb called the RT-PCR reads again in MiXCR, with one record for every CDR3 protein. The repertoire holds just under 550,000 distinct CDR3 sequences, with roughly 25% as singletons. This record belongs to a study of response to subunit inactivated influenza vaccine. Germline CDR1 and CDR2: DFQATT and SNEGSKA (reference sequence). This CDR3 spans 12 amino acids. The ends were cut back, 3 bases at V and 7 bases at J, with 13 bases in the middle. These same records also appear under a second study, on T cells expressing NK-cell markers. As reported in that work: The cDNA for TCR beta came from 5'RACE template switching with UMIs. T cells sorted in several experiments were restricted to alpha-beta TCR T cells by an anti-gamma-delta TCR antibody. Clarity on HCMV specificity was lacking for the expanded NKG2C+ T cell clones.

The clonotype comes from a man in his fifties or sixties who received an inactivated influenza vaccine. The chain combines TRBV20-1 with TRBJ2-7, with a tentative D call TRBD2 (6 bases). Here the sequenced sample was CD4+ T cells sorted from PBMCs, taken approximately 13 days after vaccination. Here the CDR3 DNA reads TGCAGTGCTAGCCCCAGTGGGGGGGAGCAGTACTTC. The encoded protein is CSASPSGGEQYF.